Below, 23 T cell receptor beta chains from the same sample are listed, as sequenced in a study of blood T cells in healthy people across ages. A sample-barcoded 5' primer and a J-beta primer mix were used in a second PCR of roughly 6 to 11 cycles. In TCRdb, the 5' RACE reads were re-called with MiXCR into one record per CDR3 protein. The sample lists 780,000 or so distinct CDR3 sequences, 53% occurring once. The material sequenced was blood. These receptors all stem from a man older than 75 in good health.

The chain is built from TRBV7-2 and TRBJ2-2; tentatively, D is TRBD1 or TRBD2 (5 bases each). The CDR3 loop spans 15 amino acids. Germline loops: CDR1 SGHTA, CDR2 FQGNSA. Between the trimmed V and J ends, which lost 3 bases and 1 base, there was a span of 9 bases. The CDR3 loop is CASSFGTRNTGELFF. The CDR3 nucleotides read TGTGCCAGCAGCTTCGGGACGCGGAACACCGGGGAGCTGTTTTTT.

V and J are TRBV7-8 and TRBJ2-3; 11 bases line up with TRBD2. J gave up 5 bases and V 5 bases, and 9 bases lay outside the gene matches. The germline V gene has CDR1 SGHVS and CDR2 FQNEAQ. The CDR3 loop spans 16 amino acids. The CDR3 nucleotides are TGTGCCAGCAGCCCTCGCCCGCTAGCGGGAGGAGATACGCAGTATTTT. Amino acids: CASSPRPLAGGDTQYF.

This clonotype was seen a handful of times. The V gene is TRBV29-1, the J gene TRBJ2-6, with D unclear. Germline V gives CDR1 SQVTM, CDR2 ANQGSEA. This CDR3 region has 14 residues. Trimming pared 7 bases from V and 1 base from J, leaving 11 bases between. DNA of the CDR3: TGCAGCGCCGAGACACCTTCTGGGGCCAACGTCCTGACTTTC. Translated: CSAETPSGANVLTF.

In its sample, this clonotype was seen a few times. This chain links TRBV7-2 with TRBJ1-5; no clear D gene. This CDR3 is built from 15 residues. Deletions cut 1 base from V and 7 bases from J, with 14 bases between. Per the germline V gene, CDR1 is SGHTA and CDR2 is FQGNSA. The chain's CDR3 is CASSLVAVGWQPQHF. In nucleotides, the CDR3 is TGTGCCAGCAGCTTAGTAGCCGTGGGGTGGCAGCCCCAGCATTTT. Variable domain in full (rest from reference TRBV7-2 and TRBJ1-5): GAGVSQSPSNKVTEKGKDVELRCDPISGHTALYWYRQSLGQGLEFLIYFQGNSAPDKSGLPSDRFSAERTGGSVSTLTIQRTQQEDSAVYLCASSLVAVGWQPQHFGDGTRLSIL.

This chain connects TRBV11-2 to TRBJ2-6; D not resolved. This CDR3 is 16 amino acids long. Germline V gene sequence: CDR1 SGHAT, CDR2 FQNNGV. With 0 bases removed from V and 0 bases from J, the gap between germline ends came to 6 bases. Written as DNA, the CDR3 is TGTGCCAGCAGCTTAGAAAGCCTCTCTGGGGCCAACGTCCTGACTTTC. The encoded protein is CASSLESLSGANVLTF.

This clonotype was counted only a few times. V gene TRBV29-1 combines with J gene TRBJ2-1; TRBD2 matches 8 bases. Germline V gene data show CDR1 as SQVTM and CDR2 as ANQGSEA. This CDR3 contains 14 residues. The V gene end was trimmed by 7 bases and the J gene end by 3 bases; junction bases not matched to a gene: 8. The CDR3: CSGGRGAGYNEQFF. Here the CDR3 DNA reads TGCAGCGGAGGGCGGGGGGCCGGCTACAATGAGCAGTTCTTC.

V and J are TRBV7-3 and TRBJ2-1, with 8 nucleotides matching TRBD2. Trimming removed 1 base from V and 6 bases from J; junction bases left unmatched: 2. Germline V gives CDR1 SGHTA, CDR2 FQGTGA. The CDR3 is 14 residues long. The chain's CDR3 is CASSLKAGGNEQFF. The DNA of the CDR3 is TGTGCCAGCAGCTTAAAGGCGGGGGGCAATGAGCAGTTCTTC.

The chain couples TRBV20-1 to TRBJ2-5; TRBD2 aligns across 14 bases. CDR1 is DFQATT and CDR2 is SNEGSKA in the germline V gene (reference sequence). The V gene end was trimmed by 3 bases and the J gene end by 5 bases; junction bases not matched to a gene: 5. This CDR3 comprises 15 residues. Written as DNA, the CDR3 is TGCAGTGCTAGCCTGGGACTAGCGGGAGAGGAGACCCAGTACTTC. Its protein is CSASLGLAGEETQYF.

This clonotype was picked up one time. This chain uses TRBV2 with TRBJ2-5; no clear D. The ends were cut back, 4 bases at V and 4 bases at J, with 10 bases in the middle. Germline V gene data show CDR1 as SNHLY and CDR2 as FYNNEI. The CDR3 sequence is 13 residues long. In nucleotides, the CDR3 is TGTGCCAGCAGTGGGGCTATAGGAGAGACCCAGTACTTC. Protein product: CASSGAIGETQYF.

This clonotype was seen only a few times. The chain links TRBV11-3 to TRBJ2-3; D gene uncertain. CDR1 and CDR2 (germline): SGHNT, YENEEA. With 5 bases removed from V and 5 bases from J, the gap between germline ends came to 11 bases. This CDR3 has 13 amino acids. Here the CDR3 reads CASSPTAGDTQYF. CDR3 sequence (DNA): TGTGCCAGCAGCCCCACGGCAGGAGATACGCAGTATTTT.

The V call is TRBV20-1, the J call TRBJ1-4; unclear D gene. CDR3 length: 14 residues. Germline CDR1 is DFQATT and CDR2 is SNEGSKA (reference sequence). V was shortened by 5 bases and J by 1 base, with 11 bases between the two germline ends. The chain's CDR3 is CSALDGRTNEKLFF. CDR3 nucleotide sequence: TGCAGTGCTCTAGACGGGCGAACTAATGAAAAACTGTTTTTT.

This clonotype appeared a few times. CDR3 protein: CASSDPGRGQETQYF. The CDR3 nucleotides are TGTGCCAGCAGTGACCCAGGCCGGGGGCAAGAGACCCAGTACTTC. The chain recombines TRBV25-1 with TRBJ2-5; maybe TRBD2 (6 bases). Trimming pared 3 bases from V and 2 bases from J, leaving 13 bases between. The germline gives CDR1 MGHDK, CDR2 SYGVNS. The CDR3 spans 15 residues.

The V call is TRBV7-2, the J call TRBJ2-4; TRBD2 agrees at 7 bases. The CDR3 sequence is 14 residues long. V lost 1 base to trimming and J lost 13 bases; unmatched junction nucleotides: 10. The germline V gene has CDR1 SGHTA and CDR2 FQGNSA. CDR3 DNA sequence: TGTGCCAGCAGCTTAGACGGGAGGACGTACGTGCAGTACTTC. Translation: CASSLDGRTYVQYF. Full variable domain (rest looked up from reference TRBV7-2 and TRBJ2-4): GAGVSQSPSNKVTEKGKDVELRCDPISGHTALYWYRQSLGQGLEFLIYFQGNSAPDKSGLPSDRFSAERTGGSVSTLTIQRTQQEDSAVYLCASSLDGRTYVQYFGAGTRLSVL.

This chain uses TRBV11-2 with TRBJ2-5, with TRBD1 identical over 7 bases. Germline CDR1 is SGHAT and CDR2 is FQNNGV. J lost 4 bases, V lost 5 bases, and 10 bases had no gene match. CDR3 length equals 15 residues. The CDR3 spells CASSPRDRVGETQYF. In DNA form, the CDR3 reads TGTGCCAGCAGCCCCAGGGACAGAGTGGGAGAGACCCAGTACTTC.

The chain recombines TRBV20-1 with TRBJ1-1; TRBD1 matches 7 bases. J gave up 10 bases and V 0 bases, and 11 bases lay outside the gene matches. CDR1 DFQATT and CDR2 SNEGSKA come from the germline V gene (reference sequence). The CDR3 covers 14 residues. CDR3 bases: TGCAGTGCTAGAGATGGGTCGCTTCAGGGGGTAGCTTTCTTT. Its translation: CSARDGSLQGVAFF.

The J gene is TRBJ2-3, the V gene TRBV20-1; 8 bases are a match to TRBD2. CDR3 length: 14 amino acids. Germline loops: CDR1 DFQATT, CDR2 SNEGSKA (reference sequence). V was pared by 3 bases and J by 4 bases, with 6 bases of the junction left unmatched. The DNA for the CDR3 is TGCAGTGCTAGGGGTGGACTAGCCTCAGATACGCAGTATTTT. It yields the protein CSARGGLASDTQYF.

About this clonotype itself: The CDR3 does not close with the conserved phenylalanine or tryptophan, likely indicating a read error. It is unclear where the CDR3 begins or ends on the DNA, so no DNA is shown, and the CDR3 is as TCRdb lists it. The J gene is TRBJ2-1, the V gene TRBV7-3; the table's D call, TRBD1, was not checked against the DNA. The germline CDR1 and CDR2 sequences are SGHTA and FQGTGA. The CDR3 contains 15 residues when both ends are counted. The CDR3: CASSFTGGFYNEQFI.

The V gene is TRBV28, the J gene TRBJ2-3; D perhaps matches TRBD2 (6 bases). CDR3 size: 15 residues. V was cut by 8 bases and J by 0 bases, with 15 bases left in between. CDR1 and CDR2 from the germline V gene are MDHEN and SYDVKM. The CDR3 bases are TGTGCCAGCCGGGCGGGCGGAGGGAGCACAGATACGCAGTATTTT. The encoded protein is CASRAGGGSTDTQYF.

This clonotype was recorded only once. A junction boundary mismatches the germline segment, possibly from a read error. The chain joins TRBV13 to TRBJ2-4; D is ambiguous. The better agreement between TRBJ2-7 and the DNA end casts doubt on the J call. Germline assignment: CDR1 PRHDT and CDR2 FYEKMQ (reference sequence). This CDR3 region has 15 residues. CDR3 loop: CTSSLGRPAPYEQYF. CDR3 coding DNA: TGTACCAGCAGCTTAGGGCGGCCTGCCCCCTACGAGCAGTACTTC.

CDR3 residues: CAVGGGLDEQYF. For the CDR3, the DNA is TGTGCCGTGGGAGGGGGGCTGGACGAGCAGTACTTC. This chain links TRBV6-6 with TRBJ2-4; tentatively, D is TRBD2 (7 bases). The end of the DNA aligns better with TRBJ2-7, so the J call may be wrong. CDR1 and CDR2 from the germline V gene are MNHNY and SVGAGI (reference sequence). The CDR3 has 12 residues.

This clonotype was seen a few times. The chain has TRBV6-1 and TRBJ1-1; no definite D call. Germline loops: CDR1 MNHNS, CDR2 SASEGT. The CDR3 consists of 13 residues. V was shortened by 5 bases and J by 3 bases, with 10 bases between the two germline ends. CDR3 protein: CASSFRTYTEAFF. CDR3 nucleotides: TGTGCCAGCAGTTTCAGGACTTACACTGAAGCTTTCTTT.

J is TRBJ2-7 and V is TRBV6-2 or TRBV6-3; D call uncertain. Deletions cut 5 bases from V and 2 bases from J, with 10 bases between. The length of the CDR3 is 13 residues. Germline loops: CDR1 MNHEY, CDR2 SVGEGT. The CDR3 DNA sequence: TGTGCCAGCAGTGACGGCAGGACCTACGAGCAGTACTTC. It translates to CASSDGRTYEQYF.

The chain has TRBV2 and TRBJ2-1, with 7 bases identical to TRBD2. Germline CDR1 reads SNHLY; CDR2 reads FYNNEI. J lost 4 bases, V lost 7 bases, and 7 bases had no gene match. This CDR3 spans 14 amino acids. For the CDR3, the DNA is TGTGCCAGCATCGCGGGGGTAGGGTACAATGAGCAGTTCTTC. It codes for CASIAGVGYNEQFF.